This T cell receptor (beta chain) was documented in a study of cytomegalovirus exposure and HLA in healthy donors. Whole-study findings and limits: The authors confirmed in vitro that three CMV-associated chains were specific for CMV antigens. A subsequent analysis found that TCR clusters from the first cohort also tended to co-occur in the approximately 130 validation repertoires, with about 94% of cluster scores above 0.

The data were produced by immunoSEQ multiplex PCR, yet TCRdb's version contains in-frame clones alone and is incomplete. Of 100,000 to 150,000 clones listed, 95% to 97% are singletons. Concerning this clone: Its antigen is as yet unknown.

V shed 5 bases and J 12 bases; nucleotides not matched to a gene: 8. CDR3 size: 13 residues. Germline-derived CDR1 and CDR2 are SGHTA and FQGNSA. The receptor was isolated from a man aged 18 to 30 in good health and CMV-seronegative. The sample consisted of PBMCs. This chain joins TRBV7-2 and TRBJ2-1; the match to TRBD1 covers 9 bases. The CDR3 sequence: CASSPRTGDGQFF. The CDR3 nucleotides read TGTGCCAGCAGCCCCCGGACAGGGGACGGGCAGTTCTTC.